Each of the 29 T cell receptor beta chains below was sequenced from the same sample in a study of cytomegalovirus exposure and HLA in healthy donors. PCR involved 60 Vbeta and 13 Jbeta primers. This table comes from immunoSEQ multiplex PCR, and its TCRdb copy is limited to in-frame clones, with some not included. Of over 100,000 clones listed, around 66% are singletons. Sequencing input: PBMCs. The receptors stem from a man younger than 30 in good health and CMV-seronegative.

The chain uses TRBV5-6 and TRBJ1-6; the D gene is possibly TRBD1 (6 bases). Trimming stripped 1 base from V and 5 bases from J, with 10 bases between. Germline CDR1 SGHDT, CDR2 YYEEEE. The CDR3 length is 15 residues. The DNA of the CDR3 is TGTGCCAGCAGCTTGTATGGGGGCGATAATTCACCCCTCCACTTT. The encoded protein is CASSLYGGDNSPLHF. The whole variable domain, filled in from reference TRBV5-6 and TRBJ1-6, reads DAGVTQSPTHLIKTRGQQVTLRCSPKSGHDTVSWYQQALGQGPQFIFQYYEEEERQRGNFPDRFSGHQFPNYSSELNVNALLLGDSALYLCASSLYGGDNSPLHFGNGTRLTVT.

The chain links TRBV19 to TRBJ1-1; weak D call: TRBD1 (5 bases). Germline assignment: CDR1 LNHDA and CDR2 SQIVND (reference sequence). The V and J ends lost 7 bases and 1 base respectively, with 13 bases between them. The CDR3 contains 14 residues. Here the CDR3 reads CASTFYTGNTEAFF. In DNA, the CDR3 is TGTGCCAGTACGTTTTACACAGGGAACACTGAAGCTTTCTTT.

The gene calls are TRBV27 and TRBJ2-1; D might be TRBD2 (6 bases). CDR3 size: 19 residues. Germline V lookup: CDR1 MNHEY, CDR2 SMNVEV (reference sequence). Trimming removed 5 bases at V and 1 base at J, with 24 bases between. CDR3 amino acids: CASSPSPPTSIGSYNEQFF. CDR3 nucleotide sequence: TGTGCCAGCAGTCCCTCCCCCCCCACTAGCATAGGATCCTACAATGAGCAGTTCTTC.

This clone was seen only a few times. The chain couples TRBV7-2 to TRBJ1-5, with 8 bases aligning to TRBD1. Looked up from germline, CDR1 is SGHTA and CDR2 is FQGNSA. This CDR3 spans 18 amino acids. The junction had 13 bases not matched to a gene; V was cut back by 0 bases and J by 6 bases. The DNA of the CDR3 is TGTGCCAGCAGCTTAGCGCCGTTGGACAGGGTTGTCGGTCAGCCCCAGCATTTT. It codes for CASSLAPLDRVVGQPQHF.

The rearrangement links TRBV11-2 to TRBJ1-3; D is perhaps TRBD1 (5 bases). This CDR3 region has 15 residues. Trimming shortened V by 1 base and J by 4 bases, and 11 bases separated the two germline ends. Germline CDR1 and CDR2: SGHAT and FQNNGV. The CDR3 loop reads CASSLAQGYGNTIYF. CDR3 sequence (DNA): TGTGCCAGCAGCTTAGCCCAGGGATACGGAAACACCATATATTTT.

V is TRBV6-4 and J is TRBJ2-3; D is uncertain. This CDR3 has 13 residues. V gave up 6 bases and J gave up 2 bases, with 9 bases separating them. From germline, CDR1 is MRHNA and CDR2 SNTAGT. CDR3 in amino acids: CASRARNTDTQYF. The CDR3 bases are TGTGCCAGCAGGGCTAGAAACACAGATACGCAGTATTTT.

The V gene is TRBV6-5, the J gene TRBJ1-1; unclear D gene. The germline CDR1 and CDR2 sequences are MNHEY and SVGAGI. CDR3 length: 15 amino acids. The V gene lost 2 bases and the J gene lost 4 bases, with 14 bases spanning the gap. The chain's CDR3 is CASSYRGRVGTEAFF. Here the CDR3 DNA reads TGTGCCAGCAGTTACCGGGGAAGGGTAGGCACTGAAGCTTTCTTT.

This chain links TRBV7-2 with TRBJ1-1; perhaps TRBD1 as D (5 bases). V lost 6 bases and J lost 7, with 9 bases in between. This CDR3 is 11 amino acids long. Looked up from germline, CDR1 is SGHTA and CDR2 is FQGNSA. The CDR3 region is CASRGLVEAFF. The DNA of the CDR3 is TGTGCCAGCAGGGGGCTGGTTGAAGCTTTCTTT.

The CDR3 reads CASSGTGATGELFF. The CDR3 nucleotides read TGCGCCAGCAGCGGGACAGGCGCAACCGGGGAGCTGTTTTTT. The chain links TRBV5-1 to TRBJ2-2; 8 bases agree with TRBD1. This CDR3 region has 14 residues. Per the germline V gene, CDR1 is SGHRS and CDR2 is YFSETQ. V was clipped by 4 bases and J by 5 bases; unmatched bases: 4.

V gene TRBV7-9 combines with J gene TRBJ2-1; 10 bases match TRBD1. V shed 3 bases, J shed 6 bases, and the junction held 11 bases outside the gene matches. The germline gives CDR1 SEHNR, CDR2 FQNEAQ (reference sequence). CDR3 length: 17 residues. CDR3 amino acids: CASSLNLGQGSSNEQFF. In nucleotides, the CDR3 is TGTGCCAGCAGCTTGAACCTGGGACAGGGGAGTTCCAATGAGCAGTTCTTC.

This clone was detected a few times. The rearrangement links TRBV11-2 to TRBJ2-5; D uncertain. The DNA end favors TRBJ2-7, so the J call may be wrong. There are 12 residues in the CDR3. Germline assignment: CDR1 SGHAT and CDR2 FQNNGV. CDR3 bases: TGTGCCAGCAGCTCGAACCTTTACGAGCAGTACTTC. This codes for CASSSNLYEQYF.

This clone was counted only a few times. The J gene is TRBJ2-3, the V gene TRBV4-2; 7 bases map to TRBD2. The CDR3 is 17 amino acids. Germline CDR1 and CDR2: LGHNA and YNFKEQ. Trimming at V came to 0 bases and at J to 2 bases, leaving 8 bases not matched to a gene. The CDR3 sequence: CASSQETPLANTDTQYF. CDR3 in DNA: TGTGCCAGCAGCCAAGAGACCCCACTAGCGAACACAGATACGCAGTATTTT.

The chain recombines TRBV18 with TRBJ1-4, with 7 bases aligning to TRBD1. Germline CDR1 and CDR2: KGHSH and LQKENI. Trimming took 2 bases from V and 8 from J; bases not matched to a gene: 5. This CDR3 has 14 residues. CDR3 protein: CASSPRQGQEKLFF. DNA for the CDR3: TGTGCCAGCTCACCAAGGCAGGGACAGGAAAAACTGTTTTTT.

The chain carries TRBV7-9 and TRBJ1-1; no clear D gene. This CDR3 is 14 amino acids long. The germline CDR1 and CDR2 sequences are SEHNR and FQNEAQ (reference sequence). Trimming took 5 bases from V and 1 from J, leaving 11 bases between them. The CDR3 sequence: CASSPARSNTEAFF. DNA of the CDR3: TGTGCCAGCAGCCCCGCGAGGTCGAACACTGAAGCTTTCTTT.

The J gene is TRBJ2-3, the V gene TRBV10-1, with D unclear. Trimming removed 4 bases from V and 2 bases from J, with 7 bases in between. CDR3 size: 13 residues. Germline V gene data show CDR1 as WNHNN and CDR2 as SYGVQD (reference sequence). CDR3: CASSAYSTDTQYF. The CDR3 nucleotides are TGCGCCAGCAGTGCGTACTCCACAGATACGCAGTATTTT.

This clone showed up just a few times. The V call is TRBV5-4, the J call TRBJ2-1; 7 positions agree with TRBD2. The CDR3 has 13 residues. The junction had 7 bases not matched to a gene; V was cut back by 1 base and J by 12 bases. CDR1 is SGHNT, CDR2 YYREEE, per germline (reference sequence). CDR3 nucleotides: TGTGCCAGCAGCTTGCCTCTGGTAGCGGGGCAGTTCTTC. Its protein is CASSLPLVAGQFF.

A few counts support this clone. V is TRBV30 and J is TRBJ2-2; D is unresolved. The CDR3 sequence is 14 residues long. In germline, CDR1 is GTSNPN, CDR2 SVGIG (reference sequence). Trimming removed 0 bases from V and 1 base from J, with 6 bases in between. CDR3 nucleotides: TGTGCCTGGAGTGTACTTGAGAACACCGGGGAGCTGTTTTTT. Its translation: CAWSVLENTGELFF. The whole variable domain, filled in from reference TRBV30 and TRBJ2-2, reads SQTIHQWPATLVQPVGSPLSLECTVEGTSNPNLYWYRQAAGRGLQLLFYSVGIGQISSEVPQNLSASRPQDRQFILSSKKLLLSDSGFYLCAWSVLENTGELFFGEGSRLTVL.

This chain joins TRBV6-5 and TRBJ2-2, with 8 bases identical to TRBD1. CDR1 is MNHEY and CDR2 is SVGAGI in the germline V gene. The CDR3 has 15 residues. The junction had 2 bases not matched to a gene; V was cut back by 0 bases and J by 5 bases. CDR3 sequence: CASSYSRGRTGELFF. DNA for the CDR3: TGTGCCAGCAGTTACTCCAGGGGGCGGACCGGGGAGCTGTTTTTT.

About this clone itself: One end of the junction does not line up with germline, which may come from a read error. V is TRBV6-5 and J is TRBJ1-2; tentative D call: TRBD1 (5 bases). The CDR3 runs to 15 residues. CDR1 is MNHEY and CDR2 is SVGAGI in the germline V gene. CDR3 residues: CPSSQIRDSNYGYTF. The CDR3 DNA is TGTCCCAGCAGCCAAATCCGGGACTCTAACTATGGCTACACCTTC.

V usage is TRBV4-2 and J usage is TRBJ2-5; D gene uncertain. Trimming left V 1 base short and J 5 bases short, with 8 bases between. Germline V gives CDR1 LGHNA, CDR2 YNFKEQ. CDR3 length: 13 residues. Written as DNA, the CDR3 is TGTGCCAGCAGCCAAGGGGCTGGGGAGACCCAGTACTTC. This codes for CASSQGAGETQYF.

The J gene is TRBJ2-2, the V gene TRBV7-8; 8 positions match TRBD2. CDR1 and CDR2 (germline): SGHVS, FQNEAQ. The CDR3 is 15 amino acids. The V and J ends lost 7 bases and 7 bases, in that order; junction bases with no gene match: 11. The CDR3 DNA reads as TGTGCCAGCAAGAAGCGGGAGCCGGGTAACGGGGAGCTGTTTTTT. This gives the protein CASKKREPGNGELFF.

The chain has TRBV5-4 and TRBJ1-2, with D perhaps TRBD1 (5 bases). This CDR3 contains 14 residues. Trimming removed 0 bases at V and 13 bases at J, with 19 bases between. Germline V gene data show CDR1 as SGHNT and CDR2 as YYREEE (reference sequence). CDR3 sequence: CASSLAGGTMACTF. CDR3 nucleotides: TGTGCCAGCAGCTTGGCCGGGGGGACTATGGCATGCACCTTC.

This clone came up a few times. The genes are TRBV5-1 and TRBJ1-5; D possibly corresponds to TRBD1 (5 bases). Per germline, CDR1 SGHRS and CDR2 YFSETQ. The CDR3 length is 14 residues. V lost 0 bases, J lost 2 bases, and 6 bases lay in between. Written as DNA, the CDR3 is TGCGCCAGCAGCTTGGCGGGGGGCAATCAGCCCCAGCATTTT. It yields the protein CASSLAGGNQPQHF. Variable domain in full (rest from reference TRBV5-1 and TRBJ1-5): KAGVTQTPRYLIKTRGQQVTLSCSPISGHRSVSWYQQTPGQGLQFLFEYFSETQRNKGNFPGRFSGRQFSNSRSEMNVSTLELGDSALYLCASSLAGGNQPQHFGDGTRLSIL.

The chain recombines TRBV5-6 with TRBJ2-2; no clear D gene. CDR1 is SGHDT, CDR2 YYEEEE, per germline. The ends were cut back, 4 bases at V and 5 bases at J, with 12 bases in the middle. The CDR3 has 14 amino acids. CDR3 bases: TGTGCCAGCAGCCTCGGAGTTGGAACCGGGGAGCTGTTTTTT. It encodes CASSLGVGTGELFF. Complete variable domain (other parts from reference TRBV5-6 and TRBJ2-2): DAGVTQSPTHLIKTRGQQVTLRCSPKSGHDTVSWYQQALGQGPQFIFQYYEEEERQRGNFPDRFSGHQFPNYSSELNVNALLLGDSALYLCASSLGVGTGELFFGEGSRLTVL.

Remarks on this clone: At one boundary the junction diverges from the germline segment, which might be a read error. The CDR3 here is CASSPQPGREETRYF. CDR3 in DNA: TGTGCCAGCAGCCCTCAACCCGGACGGGAAGAGACCCGGTACTTC. The genes are TRBV9 and TRBJ2-5; TRBD2 is a possible D gene (5 bases). Germline V gene data show CDR1 as SGDLS and CDR2 as YYNGEE. The CDR3 length is 15 residues.

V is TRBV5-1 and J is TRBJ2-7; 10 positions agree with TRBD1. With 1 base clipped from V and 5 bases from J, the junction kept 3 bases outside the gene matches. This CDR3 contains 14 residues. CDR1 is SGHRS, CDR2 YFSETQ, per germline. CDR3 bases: TGCGCCAGCAGCTTGCAGGACAGGGGGGACGAGCAGTACTTC. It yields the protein CASSLQDRGDEQYF.

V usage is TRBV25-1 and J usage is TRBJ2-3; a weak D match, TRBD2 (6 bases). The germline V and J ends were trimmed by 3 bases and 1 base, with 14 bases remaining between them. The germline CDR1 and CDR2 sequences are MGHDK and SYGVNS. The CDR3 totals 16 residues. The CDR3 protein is CASSDHVGSGTDTQYF. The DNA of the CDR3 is TGTGCCAGCAGTGATCACGTCGGGAGTGGCACAGATACGCAGTATTTT.

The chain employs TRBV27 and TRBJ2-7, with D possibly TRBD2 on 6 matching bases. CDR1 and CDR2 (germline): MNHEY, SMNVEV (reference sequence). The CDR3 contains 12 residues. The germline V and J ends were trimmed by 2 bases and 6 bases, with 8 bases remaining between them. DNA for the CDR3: TGTGCCAGCAGTTTAGGAGGGAGCGAGCAGTACTTC. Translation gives CASSLGGSEQYF.

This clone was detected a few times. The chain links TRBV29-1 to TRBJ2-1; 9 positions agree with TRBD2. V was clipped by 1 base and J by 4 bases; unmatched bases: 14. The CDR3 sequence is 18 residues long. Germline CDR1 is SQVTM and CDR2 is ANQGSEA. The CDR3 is CSVEGLRGGKRGYNEQFF. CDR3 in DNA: TGCAGCGTTGAAGGTTTGCGGGGGGGAAAAAGGGGTTACAATGAGCAGTTCTTC.